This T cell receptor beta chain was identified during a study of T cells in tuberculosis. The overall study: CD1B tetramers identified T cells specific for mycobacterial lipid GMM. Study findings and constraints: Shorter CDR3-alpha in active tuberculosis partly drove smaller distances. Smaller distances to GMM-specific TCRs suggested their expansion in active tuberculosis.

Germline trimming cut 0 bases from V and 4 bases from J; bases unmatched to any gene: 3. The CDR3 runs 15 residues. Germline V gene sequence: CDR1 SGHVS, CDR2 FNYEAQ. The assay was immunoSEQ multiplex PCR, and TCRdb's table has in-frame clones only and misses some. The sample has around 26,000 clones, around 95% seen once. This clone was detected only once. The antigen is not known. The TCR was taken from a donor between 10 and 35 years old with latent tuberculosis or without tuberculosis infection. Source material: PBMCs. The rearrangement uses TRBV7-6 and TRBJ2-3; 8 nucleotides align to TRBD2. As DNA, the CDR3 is TGTGCCAGCAGCTTAGCATCGGGGGGGTCAGATACGCAGTATTTT. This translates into CASSLASGGSDTQYF.